What follows describes a single T cell receptor (beta chain). Its binding antigen is unknown. Per-nucleotide qualities are absent, and no much larger clonotype sits a single base away. Other DNA sequences of this sample code for an identical CDR3. The CDR3 starts with the cysteine, ends with the phenylalanine, and has 17 residues. Only CDR3 DNA remains: 51 bases, in frame from the first base. Reading the germline V gene gives CDR1 MDHEN and CDR2 SYDVKM. The V and J ends are trimmed by 2 bases and 7 bases, leaving 21 bases between them. These data originate in a study of cytomegalovirus exposure and HLA in healthy donors (dated by TCRdb to 2016 to 2017). In terms of the full investigation: In an earlier analysis of under 750 of the donors, 250 to 350 Gb of sequence data and 100 million or so unique TCR beta sequences from roughly 190 million T cells were reported. Roughly 320 gigabases of sequencing data and 70 million to 95 million unique TCR sequences made up an early release that covered approximately 650 HLA-typed donors. Among the roughly 430 genotyped donors, roughly 80% belonged to the genetic ancestry cluster associated with self-reported Caucasian donors. The study was designed to test whether signatures of past pathogen exposure could be identified by cataloging public T cell receptors. The study used immunosequencing to profile the T cell repertoires of approximately 690 subjects and linked those repertoires to cytomegalovirus serostatus. In addition to the first cohort of around 670 subjects, a separate validation cohort of over 90 different subjects was used. The study combined high-throughput TCR immunosequencing, statistical association of individual TCRs with disease status, and machine learning to predict cytomegalovirus infection status. A later analysis re-analyzed previously published TCR beta repertoires from 650 to 800 donors and added high-resolution HLA genotyping to study TCR occurrence patterns. The later analysis used no new phenotypic data to find candidate immune exposures, relying instead on TCR beta sequences and their occurrence across donors. In an earlier analysis of more than 550 of the donors, high-throughput TCR beta sequencing was used to judge whether each TCR beta V gene segment behaved as functional or pseudogenic. Donor age, sex, ethnicity and CMV serostatus were compiled together with the repertoire data. In a later genetic analysis, genome-wide SNP genotypes for 398 of the 666 donors were used, and that subset was treated as a discovery cohort. All discovery cohort repertoires had been generated on a single sequencing platform. HLA typing included class I and class II loci at four-digit resolution. The number of donors typed differed by locus, with about 620-630 for A, B, C, DRB1 and DQB1, more than 500 for DQA1, 600 to 610 for DPA1, and approximately 470 for DPB1. Because of strong linkage in the cohort, a handful of DR-DQ haplotypes were treated as single units for association and clustering. Across under 500 genotyped donors of the cohort, an average of 235,054 unique TCR beta nucleotide sequences per donor were sequenced, and around 20% of those sequences were non-productive.

On the study overall, not on this receptor specifically: Roughly uniform sequencing depth across donors was assumed in presence/absence analyses, although this assumption may not hold. The earlier analysis of approximately 560 of the donors excluded about 16 rarely observed V segments, including chromosome 9 orphons, because counts were too low. HLA typing was unavailable for some donors at each locus, so association tests used only the typed subset. CMV serostatus was the only immune exposure information available for the cohort. A cluster of highly shared sequence variants was judged likely to represent a technical artifact of the sequencing pipeline. A later genetic analysis associated a missense DCLRE1C variant with V-gene and J-gene trimming of TCR beta chains, and an independent cohort replicated the association. In an earlier analysis of some 540 of the donors, most TCR beta V segments appeared in productive rearrangements about 90% or about 30% of the time, broadly matching IMGT annotations. Compared with the approximately 700-donor mean, donors in an Asian-associated ancestry cluster had fewer N-insertions in productive TCRs, according to a later genetic analysis. Correlated functional status among segregating V segments might reflect linkage disequilibrium, but an unknown experimental factor could not be ruled out. The classifier was reported to diagnose cytomegalovirus status with high specificity and sensitivity in both the original and validation cohorts. The cohort was sequenced for TCR beta chains only, and without alpha or paired-chain data the features that could be detected were limited. Compared with equally common non-associated chains, HLA-associated TCR beta chains in a later analysis were more clonally expanded and had lower generation probabilities. In a later analysis, the rate of TCR association differed among HLA loci, with DRB1 alleles having the most associated TCRs and HLA-C alleles having the fewest. The study gave a list of roughly 150 TCR beta chains associated with cytomegalovirus. According to the authors, the approach could potentially be generalized to other disease states and immunological phenotypes. In vitro tests confirmed that a few of the cytomegalovirus-associated TCR beta chains recognize cytomegalovirus antigens. A later analysis found that most CMV-associated TCR beta chains appeared HLA-restricted, with HLA associations seemingly driven largely by CMV exposure. Because the 87-base-pair reads could not distinguish some IMGT-functional V segments, including TRBV6-2 and TRBV6-3, those segments were excluded. A further reported finding was that TCR beta sequences accurately predicted the HLA-A and HLA-B alleles for most subjects in the first cohort. At a false discovery rate of 0.05, a later analysis linked approximately 18,000 TCR beta sequences to specific HLA alleles. A later analysis reported that several top co-occurrence clusters appeared linked to parvovirus B19, influenza, CMV and Epstein-Barr virus. While some public TCRs were present in many individuals, most TCR sequences turned up only very rarely across donors. Strong co-occurrence of HLA alleles, especially DR and DQ, made assigning TCR associations to individual alleles difficult.

Library method: the immunoSEQ multiplex PCR assay. The multiplex PCR relied on a mix of 60 forward primers for TCR Vbeta segments and 13 reverse primers for TCR Jbeta segments. A multiplex PCR assay on genomic DNA amplified the CDR3 region of rearranged TCR beta genes. The amplified TCR beta libraries were sequenced on the Illumina HiSeq System as 87-base-pair reads. As for how the authors treated the data: A later analysis tallied 75 million to 95 million unique TCR beta chains across the 700 or so repertoires, and about 12 million of those chains were shared by two or more donors. Raw reads were error-corrected and collapsed into unique sequences by a nearest-neighbor algorithm in which closely related sequences were merged to remove PCR and sequencing errors. CDR3 sequences were aligned to IMGT reference sequences to assign V, D and J gene segments. For a sequence to be retained, at least a six-nucleotide match to both a V gene segment and a J gene segment was required. Rearrangements were called productive when the CDR3 lacked stop codons and stayed in frame with V and J; all others were non-productive. Following IMGT convention, CDR3 was defined as the stretch from the second conserved V-encoded cysteine to the conserved J-encoded phenylalanine. The earlier analysis of fewer than 700 of the donors excluded sequences that lacked an unambiguous match to a single V gene segment. In an earlier analysis of approximately 500 of the donors, a V segment was called functional when productive rearrangements were above 56.7%, and segregating when the standard deviation between donors exceeded 5%. A statistical classification framework was built to diagnose cytomegalovirus status from the catalog of TCR beta chain sequences. V and J gene assignment, in a later analysis, came from comparing TCR nucleotide sequences with IMGT/GENE-DB human TR gene sequences. A later analysis assigned CDR3 sequences and most-parsimonious VDJ recombination scenarios with the TCRdist pipeline. A later analysis defined each TCR beta chain by its CDR3 amino acid sequence plus V-gene family, and excluded reads lacking a unique V-gene family. A later analysis removed 450 to 600 highly shared, low-generation-probability nucleotide sequences to deal with suspected cross-contamination and a sequencing artifact. For each public chain, a later analysis derived a clonal expansion index from normalized ranks of inferred template counts within each repertoire. Generation probabilities in a later analysis came from a VDJ recombination model fitted to out-of-frame rearrangements, and those results were checked against IGoR. In a later analysis, hypergeometric tests were used to score TCR-TCR, TCR-HLA and TCR-CMV co-occurrence, with a repertoire-size bias correction applied to TCR pairs. To estimate false discovery rates, a later analysis permuted the HLA or CMV assignments 20 times. In a later analysis, co-occurring TCRs were grouped using DBSCAN, with TCRdist sequence similarity added in when clustering inside HLA-allele-positive subsets. For co-occurrence clustering, repertoires with fewer than 30,000 or more than 120,000 public chains were excluded, along with five repertoires with anomalous nucleotide sharing. This is the immuneACCESS table as TCRdb keeps it, with only in-frame sequences that have V and J called. A part of the clones is gone; compared with another copy, unresolved V genes explain less than half, and the rest is unexplained. That table supplies the V and J calls and clone size; D and trimming were determined from the DNA. In this sample the table shows under 150,000 clones, 75% to 80% of which occur a single time. Jointly, the top ten make up approximately 0.94% of the sample.

In total, approximately 700 healthy bone marrow donors made up the cohort. All cohort members were sampled while nominally healthy, although unrecorded immune exposures were likely present. The donor was CMV seronegative and was included in the group of over 300 seronegative cohort members. Each donor provided a peripheral blood sample, and peripheral blood mononuclear cells were used for TCR beta sequencing. Genomic DNA extraction from the blood cell samples was performed with the Qiagen DNeasy Blood Extraction Kit. The sample was PBMCs. This receptor chain uses TRBV28 and TRBJ1-5; there is no confident call for the D gene. This clonotype was obtained from a woman in her fifties or sixties in good health and CMV-seronegative. CDR3 protein: CASSLITATGRRQPQHF. The DNA is TGTGCCAGCAGTTTAATCACAGCGACGGGGAGGCGACAGCCCCAGCATTTT. The reference TRBV28 and TRBJ1-5 proteins fill in what lies around the CDR3, so the full variable domain reads DVKVTQSSRYLVKRTGEKVFLECVQDMDHENMFWYRQDPGLGLRLIYFSYDVKMKEKGDIPEGYSVSREKKERFSLILESASTNQTSMYLCASSLITATGRRQPQHFGDGTRLSIL.